The sequence of this TCR beta chain was determined in a study of blood T cell repertoires in COVID-19. Background on the study: Samples taken during acute and convalescent COVID-19 were collected in the United States, Italy and Spain. The analysed material was cDNA or gDNA that came from T cells, B-cell-depleted T cells, or PBMCs.

Using immunoSEQ multiplex PCR, the repertoire was profiled, and TCRdb retains in-frame clones only, with some absent. The sample yields 250,000 or so clones, 80% to 90% seen once. Participants were placed into cohorts based on the clinical history they reported. This CDR3 spans 16 amino acids. The V end lost 0 bases, the J end lost 11 bases, and 22 bases lay between the germline ends. Germline loops: CDR1 SGHNT, CDR2 YENEEA. The source material was PBMCs or T cells enriched from blood (not recorded which). This chain uses TRBV11-3 with TRBJ1-1, with a weak D call TRBD1 (5 bases). The TCR sequence derives from a woman aged 40 to 50 who had been exposed to COVID-19. The CDR3 DNA follows: TGTGCCAGCAGCTTAGAAAGGGTACTCGGGGGGATGTTGGCTTTCTTT. This codes for CASSLERVLGGMLAFF.